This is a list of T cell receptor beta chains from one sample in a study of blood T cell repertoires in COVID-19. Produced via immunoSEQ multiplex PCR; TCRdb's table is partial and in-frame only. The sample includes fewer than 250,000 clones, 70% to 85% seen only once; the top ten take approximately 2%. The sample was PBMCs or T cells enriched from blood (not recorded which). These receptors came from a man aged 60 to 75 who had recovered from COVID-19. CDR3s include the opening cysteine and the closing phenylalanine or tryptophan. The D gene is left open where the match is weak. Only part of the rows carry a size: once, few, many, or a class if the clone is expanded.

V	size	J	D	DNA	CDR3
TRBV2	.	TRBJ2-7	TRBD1	TGTGCCAGCAGCTCCGGGACAGGAACGTACGAGCAGTACTTC	CASSSGTGTYEQYF
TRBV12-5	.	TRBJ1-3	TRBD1	TGTGCTAGTGGTTTGGTACCAGGGGGCGCAGCTGGAAACACCATATATTTT	CASGLVPGGAAGNTIYF
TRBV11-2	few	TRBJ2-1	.	TGTGCCAGCAGCTTAGAAGGGGGTTTAGCGGGCTCCTACAATGAGCAGTTCTTC	CASSLEGGLAGSYNEQFF
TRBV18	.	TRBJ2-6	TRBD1	TGTGCCAGCTCCGACAGGGCCGGGATCACTGGGGCCAACGTCCTGACTTTC	CASSDRAGITGANVLTF
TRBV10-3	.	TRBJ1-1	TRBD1	TGTGCCACCGTGACCGGGACAGGAAACACTGAAGCTTTCTTT	CATVTGTGNTEAFF
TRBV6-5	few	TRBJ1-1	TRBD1	TGTGCCAGCAGTTACTCAAGACAGGGGGTGGGCACTGAAGCTTTCTTT	CASSYSRQGVGTEAFF
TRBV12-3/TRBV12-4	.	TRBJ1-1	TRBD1	TGTGCCAGCAGGGCCCAGCAGGGGGCTGAAGCTTTCTTT	CASRAQQGAEAFF
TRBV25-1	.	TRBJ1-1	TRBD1	TGTGCCAGTTGGGGGGGACAGGGGGCTGAAGCTTTCTTT	CASWGGQGAEAFF
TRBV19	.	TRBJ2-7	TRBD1	TGTGCCAGTGCCGACAGGGCTTACGAGCAGTACTTC	CASADRAYEQYF
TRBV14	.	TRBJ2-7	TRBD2	TGTGCCAGCAGCCAAGTCAGGGAGGGCGAGCAGTACTTC	CASSQVREGEQYF
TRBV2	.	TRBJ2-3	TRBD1	TGTGCCAGCAACCTAAACAGGGGTTCGACAGATACGCAGTATTTT	CASNLNRGSTDTQYF